The TCR beta chain under discussion was sequenced for a study of cytomegalovirus exposure and HLA in healthy donors. The study's findings and limits: Sequence variants that were highly shared formed a cluster that was likely a sequencing artifact. Accounts indicate the classifier identified cytomegalovirus status with strong specificity and sensitivity. Previously analyzed data showed that most TCR beta V segments were productive at a frequency of about 90% or about 30%. In vitro checks showed that a few CMV-associated chains really do target CMV antigens.

The CDR3 loop spans 16 amino acids. V shed 6 bases and J 0 bases; nucleotides not matched to a gene: 7. Germline values: CDR1 WSHSY, CDR2 SAAADI. PCR primers comprised 60 Vbeta and 13 Jbeta primers. Clones were read by immunoSEQ multiplex PCR, and TCRdb kept only the in-frame ones, dropping some. The profile covers fewer than 80,000 clones, with 75% appearing a single time and under 30% taken by the ten largest. For this clone: The antigen is unknown.

The sequenced sample consisted of PBMCs. This TCR came from a woman aged 40 to 50 in good health and CMV-seropositive. The V and J genes are TRBV10-2 and TRBJ2-1; 8 bases agree with TRBD2. The CDR3 DNA follows: TGCGCCAGCAGGGGACGGGGGGGGAACTCCTACAATGAGCAGTTCTTC. It is translated as CASRGRGGNSYNEQFF.